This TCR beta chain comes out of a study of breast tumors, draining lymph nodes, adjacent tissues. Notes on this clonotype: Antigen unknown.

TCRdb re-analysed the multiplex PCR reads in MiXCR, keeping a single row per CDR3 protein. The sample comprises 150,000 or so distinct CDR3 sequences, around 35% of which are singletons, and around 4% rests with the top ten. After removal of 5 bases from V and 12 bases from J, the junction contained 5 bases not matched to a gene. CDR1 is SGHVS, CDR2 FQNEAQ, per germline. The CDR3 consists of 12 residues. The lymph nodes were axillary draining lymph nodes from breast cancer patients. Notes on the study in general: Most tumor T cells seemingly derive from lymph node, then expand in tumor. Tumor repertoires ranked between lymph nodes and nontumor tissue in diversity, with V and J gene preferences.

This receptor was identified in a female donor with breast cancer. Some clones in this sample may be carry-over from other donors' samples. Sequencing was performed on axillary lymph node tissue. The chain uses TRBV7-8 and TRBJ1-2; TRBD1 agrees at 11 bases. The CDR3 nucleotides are TGTGCCAGCAGCCCGGACAGGGGGCTTGACACCTTC. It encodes CASSPDRGLDTF.